This TCR beta chain was sequenced in a study of cytomegalovirus exposure and HLA in healthy donors. General study results and limits: Earlier analysis found most TCR beta V segments productive about 87% or about 30% of the time.

For this clone: Antigen unknown.

V lost 5 bases and J lost 4, with 9 bases in between. CDR1 and CDR2 from the germline V gene are LGHNT and FRNRAP. The CDR3 runs to 13 residues. 13 Jbeta primers and 60 Vbeta primers were used for the PCR. TCRdb's copy holds only in-frame clones and misses some; the assay was immunoSEQ multiplex PCR. Its table records 55,000 to 75,000 clones. The chain couples TRBV12-5 to TRBJ1-3; D call uncertain. The sample was PBMCs. This TCR was recovered from a male donor in good health and CMV-seronegative. The CDR3 bases are TGTGCTAGTGGTCTAAACTGGGGAAACACCATATATTTT. Translation gives CASGLNWGNTIYF. Combining the CDR3 with reference TRBV12-5 and TRBJ1-3 gives the whole variable domain DARVTQTPRHKVTEMGQEVTMRCQPILGHNTVFWYRQTMMQGLELLAYFRNRAPLDDSGMPKDRFSAEMPDATLATLKIQPSEPRDSAVYFCASGLNWGNTIYFGEGSWLTVV.